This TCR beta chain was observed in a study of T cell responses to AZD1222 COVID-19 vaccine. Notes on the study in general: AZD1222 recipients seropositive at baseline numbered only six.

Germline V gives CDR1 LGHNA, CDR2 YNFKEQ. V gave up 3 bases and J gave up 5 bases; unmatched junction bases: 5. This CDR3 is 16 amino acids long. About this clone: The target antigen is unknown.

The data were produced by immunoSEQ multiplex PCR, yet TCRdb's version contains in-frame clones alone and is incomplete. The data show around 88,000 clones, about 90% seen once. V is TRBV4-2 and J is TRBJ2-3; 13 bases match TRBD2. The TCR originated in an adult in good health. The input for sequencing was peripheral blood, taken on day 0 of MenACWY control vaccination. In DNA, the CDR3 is TGTGCCAGCAGCCAGTGGACTAGCGGGGGAGTAGATACGCAGTATTTT. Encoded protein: CASSQWTSGGVDTQYF.